This TCR beta chain originates from a study of OX40 agonist ivuxolimab in advanced cancers. Study-wide points: Specificity for antigen went undetermined in the expanded peripheral T cells.

The CDR3 length is 14 residues. V dropped 0 bases and J dropped 0 bases, with 5 bases sitting between them. Per the germline V gene, CDR1 is KGHSH and CDR2 is LQKENI. A word on this clone: Its antigen remains unknown.

TCRdb keeps only in-frame clones here, not all; method: immunoSEQ multiplex PCR. The top ten clones hold approximately 9.8% of a sample with tens of thousands of clones, about 80% of them seen once. This chain links TRBV18 with TRBJ2-5; D gene unclear. The source of this sequence is an adult with an advanced solid tumor such as melanoma, head and neck, liver or kidney cancer. The sample in question was CD4+ or CD8+ T cells sorted from blood, obtained in a trial of the OX40 agonist ivuxolimab. The DNA for the CDR3 is TGTGCCAGCTCACCACCGGAGTACCAAGAGACCCAGTACTTC. Translating it yields CASSPPEYQETQYF. The variable domain in full, completed from reference TRBV18 and TRBJ2-5, reads NAGVMQNPRHLVRRRGQEARLRCSPMKGHSHVYWYRQLPEEGLKFMVYLQKENIIDESGMPKERFSAEFPKEGPSILRIQQVVRGDSAAYFCASSPPEYQETQYFGPGTRLLVL.